One TCR beta chain is described in this entry. Its antigen remains unknown. This specimen comes from a study of tumor and adjacent non-tumor tissue in lung cancer. Study outcomes and limitations: Tumor tissue had significantly higher TCR diversity than normal lung.

This sample's RNA came from whole unsorted tissue. Donors were chemotherapy-naive, newly diagnosed lung cancer surgical patients in China, August–late 2014. TCRbeta libraries were built with three rounds of nested PCR, modified from ARM-PCR. Each CDR3 protein gets one entry after TCRdb re-called the multiplex PCR reads with MiXCR. This sample has about 200,000 distinct CDR3 sequences, with less than 80% found just once. The TCR originated in a man aged 60-69 years with non-small cell lung cancer. What was sequenced was lung tumor tissue.

The DNA of the CDR3 is TGTGCCAGTTCGGAGAGGTCCTACAATGAGCAGTTCTTC. Protein product: CASSERSYNEQFF. This chain uses TRBV11-1 with TRBJ2-1; D ambiguous. The V gene lost 9 bases and the J gene lost 1 base, with 10 bases spanning the gap. Germline values: CDR1 SGHAT, CDR2 FQDESV (reference sequence). This CDR3 is built from 13 residues.